The rows below give T cell receptor beta chains drawn from one sample of a study of OX40 agonist ivuxolimab in advanced cancers. Here immunoSEQ multiplex PCR was the method, and the copy in TCRdb shows in-frame clones only, minus some. The sample records tens of thousands of clones, around 84% being singletons. The sequences come from CD4+ or CD8+ T cells sorted from blood, collected in a trial of the OX40 agonist ivuxolimab. The receptors derive from an adult with an advanced solid tumor such as melanoma, head and neck, liver or kidney cancer. Both conserved end residues are part of each CDR3. D genes are given only for firm matches. Not every row has a clone size; where given, it reads once, few, many or a size class.

abundance | d_gene | j_gene | v_gene | CDR3nt | CDR3aa
. | . | TRBJ1-2 | TRBV19 | TGTGCCAGTAGTCCCGGAGGCGCATCTCCTTATGGCTACACCTTC | CASSPGGASPYGYTF
. | TRBD1 | TRBJ2-5 | TRBV29-1 | TGCAGCCAGATAGGACAGGCCCAAGAGACCCAGTACTTC | CSQIGQAQETQYF
. | . | TRBJ1-1 | TRBV6-5 | TGTGCCAGCAGTTATGAGCGGAACACTGAAGCTTTCTTT | CASSYERNTEAFF
once | TRBD2 | TRBJ2-7 | TRBV5-1 | TGCGCCAGCAGCTCCTTTTTTAGCGGGGAGGCCTACGAGCAGTACTTC | CASSSFFSGEAYEQYF
. | TRBD2 | TRBJ2-7 | TRBV4-2 | TGTGCCAGCAGCCAAGGGACTAGCGGGCTCTCCTACGAGCAGTACTTC | CASSQGTSGLSYEQYF
. | . | TRBJ2-7 | TRBV6-5 | TGTGCCAGCAGTTCTCGCAGAGCCTACGAGCAGTACTTC | CASSSRRAYEQYF
. | . | TRBJ1-2 | TRBV6-5 | TGTGCCAGCAGGCCCAGAGAAACGACAGGTGGCTACACCTTC | CASRPRETTGGYTF
. | . | TRBJ1-1 | TRBV7-9 | TGTGCCACCTCAGGTAGGGGGGGTGAAGCTTTCTTT | CATSGRGGEAFF
. | . | TRBJ1-2 | TRBV19 | TGTGCCAGTAGTATAGTACCGGGTCTAATGGATGGCTACACCTTC | CASSIVPGLMDGYTF
. | . | TRBJ2-7 | TRBV4-2 | TGTGCCAGCAGCCAAGATGGCGGGGCGGTCTACGAGCAGTACTTC | CASSQDGGAVYEQYF
. | . | TRBJ1-5 | TRBV5-8 | TGTGCCAGCAGCTTGGCGGGTCAGCCCCAGCATTTT | CASSLAGQPQHF
. | . | TRBJ2-2 | TRBV27 | TGTGCCAGCAGCACCTATACCAGGGACACGGAGAACACCGGGGAGCTGTTTTTT | CASSTYTRDTENTGELFF
. | TRBD2 | TRBJ2-3 | TRBV5-4 | TGTGCCAGCAGCTTGGGTGGACTAGCGGGAGGGCCGGGCACAGATACGCAGTATTTT | CASSLGGLAGGPGTDTQYF
. | TRBD1 | TRBJ2-7 | TRBV11-2 | TGTGCCAGCAGCCAGTCGAGGGGGCTCGCCTACGAGCAGTACTTC | CASSQSRGLAYEQYF
. | . | TRBJ2-2 | TRBV4-3 | TGCGCCAGCAGCGACAGACTAGATGGTTCCGGGGAGCTGTTTTTT | CASSDRLDGSGELFF
few | . | TRBJ2-7 | TRBV6-1 | TGTGCCAGCAGCGAAAGGTGGTACGAGCAGTACTTC | CASSERWYEQYF
. | . | TRBJ2-3 | TRBV11-3 | TGTGCCAGCAGCTTAGTCCGTGGCGCAGATACGCAGTATTTT | CASSLVRGADTQYF
. | TRBD2 | TRBJ2-2 | TRBV30 | TGTGCCTGGAGTTTGCGACTAGCGGGGAGAACCGGGGAGCTGTTTTTT | CAWSLRLAGRTGELFF
. | . | TRBJ1-5 | TRBV11-2 | TGTGCCAGCAGCTTAGGAGGACGCGACCAGCCCCAGCATTTT | CASSLGGRDQPQHF
. | . | TRBJ1-1 | TRBV2 | TGTGCCAGCAGTGAAGCGTGGGGGAGGAACACTGAAGCTTTCTTT | CASSEAWGRNTEAFF
. | . | TRBJ2-7 | TRBV4-3 | TGCGCCAGCAGCCAAACGATAGGCCTCTACGAGCAGTACTTC | CASSQTIGLYEQYF
. | . | TRBJ1-1 | TRBV30 | TGTGCCTGGGGGGGCGGGGGGACTGAAGCTTTCTTT | CAWGGGGTEAFF
few | . | TRBJ1-1 | TRBV5-4 | TGTGCCAGCTCCCTGAAACAGCTGAACACTGAAGCTTTCTTT | CASSLKQLNTEAFF
. | TRBD2 | TRBJ2-4 | TRBV4-2 | TGTGCCAGCAGCCAAGAGTCTAGCGGGAGGATGTTTCAGTACTTC | CASSQESSGRMFQYF
. | . | TRBJ1-4 | TRBV30 | TGTGCCTGGAGTGCCCAACCGGGACGGCCAGTAAAACTGTTTTTT | CAWSAQPGRPVKLFF
. | TRBD1 | TRBJ1-4 | TRBV4-2 | TGTGCCAGCAGCCACCCCTACCCCGTATACAGGGGCCTGGCAACTAATGAAAAACTGTTTTTT | CASSHPYPVYRGLATNEKLFF
. | . | TRBJ1-2 | TRBV19 | TGTGCCAGTGGGCCCCCCGCGTATGGCTACACCTTC | CASGPPAYGYTF
. | TRBD1 | TRBJ2-1 | TRBV7-3 | TGTGCCAGCAGCCTAGAGACAGGGACCTACAATGAGCAGTTCTTC | CASSLETGTYNEQFF
. | TRBD2 | TRBJ2-2 | TRBV7-6 | TGTGCCAGCAGCCCGCGACTAGCGGGGGAAACGAACACCGGGGAGCTGTTTTTT | CASSPRLAGETNTGELFF
. | . | TRBJ1-6 | TRBV5-1 | TGCGCCAGCAGTCAAAGCATCAATAATTCACCCCTCCACTTT | CASSQSINNSPLHF
. | TRBD1 | TRBJ2-7 | TRBV4-2 | TGTGCCAGCAGCCACTCAGGGGTACAGGGGGCCTCCTACGAGCAGTACTTC | CASSHSGVQGASYEQYF
. | . | TRBJ1-1 | TRBV27 | TGTGCCAGCAACTGGTGGGACCGGCCCAACACTGAAGCTTTCTTT | CASNWWDRPNTEAFF
. | . | TRBJ1-2 | TRBV12-5 | TGTGCGACAGATAAGGGGGATACTTATACTAACTATGGCTACACCTTC | CATDKGDTYTNYGYTF
. | . | TRBJ2-2 | TRBV30 | TGTGCCTGGAGTCCCATGCGGGAGCTGTTTTTT | CAWSPMRELFF
. | TRBD1 | TRBJ1-2 | TRBV10-3 | TGTGCCCTACGGGACAGGGGGTCGGCTGGCTACACCTTC | CALRDRGSAGYTF
. | TRBD1 | TRBJ2-5 | TRBV18 | TGTGCCAGCTCTCGGACAGGGGAAGAGACCCAGTACTTC | CASSRTGEETQYF
. | . | TRBJ2-1 | TRBV7-2 | TGTGCCAGCAGCCCGACTAGTATGGCTGAGCAGTTCTTC | CASSPTSMAEQFF
. | . | TRBJ2-7 | TRBV11-3 | TGTGCCAGCAGGGACAGCTCCTACGAGCAGTACTTC | CASRDSSYEQYF
. | TRBD2 | TRBJ2-1 | TRBV5-4 | TGTGCCAGCAGCCGCCTTGGGGGGGACAATGAGCAGTTCTTC | CASSRLGGDNEQFF
. | . | TRBJ1-4 | TRBV11-2 | TGTGCCAGCAGCTTGGGGCTGTCGGCACCTAATGAAAAACTGTTTTTT | CASSLGLSAPNEKLFF